Listed here are 22 T cell receptor beta chains from one sample, sequenced in a study of T-cell memory formation after mild COVID-19. TCRdb processed the 5' RACE reads anew with MiXCR; each CDR3 protein has one entry. The sample records approximately 240,000 distinct CDR3 sequences, roughly 15% being singletons. Input material: PBMCs or a T cell subset sorted from them (not recorded which). Every receptor here comes from a man aged 18 to 30 who had mild COVID-19 (a few samples of this study predate the infection). Cell type and time point are not known.

This clonotype was counted a few times. The chain combines TRBV11-2 with TRBJ2-3, with D hard to call. Germline CDR1 SGHAT, CDR2 FQNNGV. The V and J ends lost 3 bases and 0 bases respectively, with 10 bases between them. The CDR3 has 15 residues. CDR3 nucleotide sequence: TGTGCCAGCAGCTTTCGGCTAGACAGCACAGATACGCAGTATTTT. Translated, it gives CASSFRLDSTDTQYF.

This clonotype was detected only a few times. The V gene is TRBV7-2, the J gene TRBJ2-5, with 7 bases lining up with TRBD2. The CDR3 sequence is 14 residues long. Germline V CDR1 and CDR2: SGHTA, FQGNSA. The V and J ends lost 5 bases and 5 bases, in that order; junction bases with no gene match: 8. The CDR3 nucleotides read TGTGCCAGCAGCCCCCGCGGGGGATTGGAGACCCAGTACTTC. Translation gives CASSPRGGLETQYF.

This chain uses TRBV20-1 with TRBJ2-5; no firm D call. V lost 1 base and J 2 bases, leaving 8 bases between the germline ends. There are 13 residues in the CDR3. The germline gives CDR1 DFQATT, CDR2 SNEGSKA (reference sequence). The CDR3 sequence: CSARVGSQETQYF. The DNA of the CDR3 is TGCAGTGCTAGAGTGGGATCTCAAGAGACCCAGTACTTC.

In this sample, this clonotype turned up a few times. The chain combines TRBV12-3 or TRBV12-4 with TRBJ2-7, with 9 bases lining up with TRBD2. This CDR3 has 15 amino acids. Trimming cost V 3 bases and J 8 bases; bases outside gene matches: 11. The DNA for the CDR3 is TGTGCCAGCAGTTTTCTGGCGGGGGGGTTTGGGCAGCAGTACTTC. As protein: CASSFLAGGFGQQYF.

This clonotype was counted a few times. This chain uses TRBV20-1 with TRBJ2-7; TRBD1 is a possible D gene (6 bases). V gave up 5 bases and J gave up 6 bases, with 20 bases separating them. The CDR3 runs to 14 residues. CDR1 is DFQATT, CDR2 SNEGSKA, per germline (reference sequence). CDR3 region: CSAARQANRGEQYF. DNA of the CDR3: TGCAGTGCTGCCCGACAGGCGAATCGCGGCGAGCAGTACTTC.

This clonotype was observed a few times. The CDR3 spells CASSLASGLAGGSYNEQFF. For the CDR3, the DNA is TGTGCCAGCAGCTTAGCCTCGGGACTAGCGGGGGGGTCCTACAATGAGCAGTTCTTC. The V gene is TRBV7-2, the J gene TRBJ2-1; TRBD2 matches 16 bases. This CDR3 comprises 19 residues. Trimming took 0 bases from V and 1 from J; bases not matched to a gene: 3. The germline gives CDR1 SGHTA, CDR2 FQGNSA. The full variable domain, rest sourced from reference TRBV7-2 and TRBJ2-1, is GAGVSQSPSNKVTEKGKDVELRCDPISGHTALYWYRQSLGQGLEFLIYFQGNSAPDKSGLPSDRFSAERTGGSVSTLTIQRTQQEDSAVYLCASSLASGLAGGSYNEQFFGPGTRLTVL.

This clonotype was counted between two and nine times. V usage is TRBV28 and J usage is TRBJ1-5; 7 bases align to TRBD1. The junction had 6 bases not matched to a gene; V was cut back by 10 bases and J by 6 bases. This CDR3 spans 12 amino acids. Germline CDR1 and CDR2: MDHEN and SYDVKM. The CDR3 region has the DNA TGTGCCATTAAACAGGGGAGTCAGCCCCAGCATTTT. Its translation: CAIKQGSQPQHF.

This clonotype has at least ten counts. This chain links TRBV12-3 or TRBV12-4 with TRBJ2-7, with 9 bases matching TRBD1. CDR3 length: 16 amino acids. J lost 4 bases, V lost 4 bases, and 11 bases had no gene match. The CDR3 DNA is TGTGCCAGCAGTTCTGGAGAGGGACAGGGATCGTACGAGCAGTACTTC. Its translation is CASSSGEGQGSYEQYF.

The table lists this clonotype with many counts. V usage is TRBV7-9 and J usage is TRBJ1-2; TRBD1 matches at 8 bases. This CDR3 has 12 amino acids. V gave up 5 bases and J gave up 10 bases; unmatched junction bases: 6. CDR1 is SEHNR and CDR2 is FQNEAQ in the germline V gene (reference sequence). Here the CDR3 reads CASSDLQGVYTF. CDR3 DNA: TGTGCCAGCAGCGACCTACAGGGGGTCTACACCTTC.

The sample holds a few counts of this clonotype. The rearrangement uses TRBV12-3 or TRBV12-4 and TRBJ1-2; TRBD1 agrees at 7 bases. The CDR3 has 14 amino acids. Trimming removed 2 bases from V and 5 bases from J; junction bases left unmatched: 5. The CDR3 sequence: CASSLWDSTYGYTF. In DNA form, the CDR3 reads TGTGCCAGCAGTTTATGGGACAGCACTTATGGCTACACCTTC.

The rearrangement joins TRBV5-6 to TRBJ2-6; perhaps TRBD2 as D (5 bases). Germline CDR1 SGHDT, CDR2 YYEEEE. V lost 3 bases and J lost 4, with 11 bases in between. There are 15 residues in the CDR3. CDR3 residues: CASSWTGYGANVLTF. The CDR3 region has the DNA TGTGCCAGCAGCTGGACTGGGTACGGGGCCAACGTCCTGACTTTC.

This clonotype was counted only a few times. The V and J genes are TRBV24-1 and TRBJ2-3; maybe TRBD2 (5 bases). This CDR3 contains 14 residues. V shed 5 bases and J shed 6 bases, with 14 bases lying between them. Germline V gives CDR1 KGHDR, CDR2 SFDVKD. The CDR3 bases are TGTGCCACCAGTGGTCCCGGGGTGGGGGATACGCAGTATTTT. Its translation is CATSGPGVGDTQYF.

The CDR3 region has the DNA TGTGCCAGCTCCCGAGAACGTACCTATGGCTACACCTTC. It yields the protein CASSRERTYGYTF. The chain couples TRBV6-1 to TRBJ1-2; unclear D gene. Germline V gives CDR1 MNHNS, CDR2 SASEGT. The CDR3 is 13 amino acids. V gave up 8 bases and J gave up 4 bases, with 14 bases separating them.

V is TRBV12-3 or TRBV12-4 and J is TRBJ1-5; D unresolved. This CDR3 has 11 amino acids. The V end lost 1 base, the J end lost 9 bases, and 4 bases lay between the germline ends. CDR3 amino acids: CASSLGGPQHF. The CDR3 DNA reads TGTGCCAGCAGTTTAGGGGGGCCCCAGCATTTT.

This clonotype was recorded a few times. The chain is built from TRBV7-2 and TRBJ2-5, with 9 positions matching TRBD2. Trimming at V came to 3 bases and at J to 4 bases, leaving 9 bases not matched to a gene. The CDR3 is made up of 16 amino acids. The germline V gene encodes CDR1 SGHTA and CDR2 FQGNSA. The CDR3 loop is CASSFIRAGGRETQYF. The DNA of the CDR3 is TGTGCCAGCAGCTTCATCCGAGCGGGGGGTAGAGAGACCCAGTACTTC.

This clonotype was recorded at least ten times. The genes are TRBV7-2 and TRBJ2-2; D is undetermined. The CDR3 covers 13 residues. V lost 1 base, J lost 3 bases, and 3 bases lay in between. Germline lookup yields CDR1 SGHTA and CDR2 FQGNSA. CDR3 nucleotide sequence: TGTGCCAGCAGCTTAGGCGACACCGGGGAGCTGTTTTTT. It is translated as CASSLGDTGELFF.

The rearrangement joins TRBV7-3 to TRBJ2-3; a possible D gene is TRBD2 (6 bases). Trimming shortened V by 5 bases and J by 1 base, and 16 bases separated the two germline ends. Germline CDR1 and CDR2: SGHTA and FQGTGA. The CDR3 is 16 amino acids. This CDR3 reads CASSPKGGGGTDTQYF. In DNA form, the CDR3 reads TGTGCCAGCAGCCCTAAGGGCGGCGGGGGCACAGATACGCAGTATTTT.

This CDR3 is CASSLVFYQETQYF. CDR3 nucleotides: TGCGCCAGCAGCTTGGTGTTTTACCAAGAGACCCAGTACTTC. The genes are TRBV5-1 and TRBJ2-5; D ambiguous. CDR3 length: 14 amino acids. The germline V gene encodes CDR1 SGHRS and CDR2 YFSETQ. The ends were cut back, 0 bases at V and 0 bases at J, with 6 bases in the middle.

This clonotype has at least ten counts. Written as DNA, the CDR3 is TGCGCCAGCAGCTACTGGACAGGGGGCGCCCAAGAGACCCAGTACTTC. It codes for CASSYWTGGAQETQYF. The rearrangement links TRBV5-1 to TRBJ2-5, with TRBD1 identical over 11 bases. After removal of 3 bases from V and 1 base from J, the junction contained 5 bases not matched to a gene. The CDR3 extends over 16 amino acids. Germline values: CDR1 SGHRS, CDR2 YFSETQ.

In this sample, this clonotype turned up a few times. CDR3 nucleotide sequence: TGTGCCAGCACCGGCTGGGGGAACACTGAAGCTTTCTTT. Translation: CASTGWGNTEAFF. The chain is built from TRBV12-3 or TRBV12-4 and TRBJ1-1, with D uncertain. V was pared by 7 bases and J by 1 base, with 10 bases between. This CDR3 comprises 13 residues.

The CDR3 bases are TGTGCCAGCTCACCACCAGGGACGGTACAAGAGACCCAGTACTTC. This encodes CASSPPGTVQETQYF. The V call is TRBV18, the J call TRBJ2-5, with D possibly called TRBD1 or TRBD2 (5 bases each). This CDR3 is built from 15 residues. Trimming left V 0 bases short and J 2 bases short, with 10 bases between. CDR1 is KGHSH and CDR2 is LQKENI in the germline V gene.

This clonotype has only a few counts. This sequence joins TRBV10-3 and TRBJ2-5; D not resolved. CDR1 ENHRY and CDR2 SYGVKD come from the germline V gene. The CDR3 is made up of 12 amino acids. V was cut by 4 bases and J by 5 bases, with 8 bases left in between. CDR3 coding DNA: TGTGCCATCAGTGGGCTGGGCGAGACCCAGTACTTC. Protein product: CAISGLGETQYF.